These T cell receptor beta chains were read from a single sample in a study of tumor and adjacent non-tumor tissue in lung cancer. TCRdb re-called the multiplex PCR reads with MiXCR, one entry per CDR3 protein. The table lists under 140,000 distinct CDR3 sequences, around 82% of them singletons. The sample was lung tumor tissue. These receptors were taken from a man between 65 and 85 years old with non-small cell lung cancer. Both conserved end residues are part of each CDR3. D genes are given only for firm matches. Expanded clones are given a class, and other clones once, few, many or no size at all.

>TRBD1|TRBV10-1|TRBJ2-1|-
CASSEGQGPEQSF
TGCGCCAGTAGTGAGGGACAGGGACCTGAGCAGTCCTTC
>-|TRBV5-4|TRBJ2-3|-
CASSLQGPYTQYF
TGTGCCAGCAGTTTACAGGGTCCATATACGCAGTACTTT
>TRBD2|TRBV6-2/TRBV6-3|TRBJ2-1|-
CISSPGLCNTNEQFF
TGTATCAGCAGTCCGGGACTATGCAATACCAATGAGCAGTTCTTC
>-|TRBV6-2/TRBV6-3|TRBJ1-5|-
CASSPPEGVSGQSQQF
TGTGCGAGCAGTCCCCCGGAAGGAGTTTCAGGGCAGTCCCAGCAATTT
>-|TRBV12-3/TRBV12-4|TRBJ1-1|few
CASKRTDTNTGAFF
TGTGCCAGCAAACGGACAGATACTAACACTGGAGCTTTCTTT
>-|TRBV5-1|TRBJ1-5|-
CASSLDGGGNQPQHF
TGCGCCAGCAGCTTGGATGGGGGGGGCAATCAGCCCCAGCATTTT
>-|TRBV6-2/TRBV6-3|TRBJ2-3|-
CTSSYPMTVCHQDTQYF
TGTACCAGCAGTTACCCGATGACGGTATGCCACCAGGATACGCAGTATTTT
>-|TRBV4-1|TRBJ1-2|-
CSSSQDRYLDGYTF
TGCTCCAGCAGCCAAGATAGGTATCTTGATGGCTACACCTTC
>TRBD1|TRBV4-3|TRBJ2-1|once
CVTSQDPGGAEYNEQFF
TGCGTCACCAGCCAAGACCCAGGGGGAGCTGAATATAATGAGCAGTTCTTC
>-|TRBV11-3|TRBJ2-5|-
CVSSLATGLTNQETQSF
TGTGTCAGCAGCTTAGCAACAGGGCTTACCAACCAAGAGACCCAGAGCTTC
>-|TRBV29-1|TRBJ2-2|-
CSVEDNTGELFF
TGCAGCGTTGAAGACAACACCGGGGAGCTGTTTTTC
>-|TRBV28|TRBJ2-2|many
CASTLRARNTGELFF
TGTGCCAGCACCCTGCGGGCAAGGAACACCGGGGAGCTGTTTTTT
>TRBD2|TRBV12-3/TRBV12-4|TRBJ2-5|-
CTSRKSDHPTSGLRQETQYF
TGTACCAGCAGAAAAAGCGACCACCCGACTAGCGGACTTCGCCAGGAGACCCAGTACTTC
>TRBD1|TRBV11-2|TRBJ2-1|-
CASSFPQGARGDEQFF
TGTGCCAGCAGCTTTCCCCAGGGGGCGCGGGGCGATGAGCAGTTCTTC
>-|TRBV6-5|TRBJ2-6|-
CASSRTVGSGGNVLTF
TGTGCCAGCAGTAGGACAGTGGGCTCTGGGGGCAACGTCCTGACTTTC
>-|TRBV11-1|TRBJ1-2|-
CASSKTDRDYGYTF
TGTGCCAGCAGCAAGACGGACAGAGACTATGGCTACACCTTC
>TRBD1|TRBV12-3/TRBV12-4|TRBJ2-1|-
CTSSFDRGSEQFF
TGTACCAGCAGTTTCGACAGGGGGAGTGAGCAGTTCTTC
>-|TRBV10-1|TRBJ2-7|-
CASRPGTTLYEQYF
TGCGCCAGCAGACCCGGGACGACACTCTACGAGCAGTACTTC
>TRBD2|TRBV29-1|TRBJ2-7|-
CSVFGTSGTIYEQYF
TGCAGCGTGTTTGGGACTAGCGGGACTATCTATGAGCAGTACTTC
>-|TRBV28|TRBJ1-2|-
CASWPPGALYGYTF
TGTGCCAGCTGGCCCCCCGGGGCACTCTATGGCTACACATTC
>TRBD1|TRBV5-5|TRBJ1-5|-
CANSRTGGNQPQHF
TGTGCCAACAGCCGGACAGGGGGGAACCAGCCCCAGCATTTT
>-|TRBV6-5|TRBJ1-2|-
CASSYVQEDGYTF
TGTGCCAGCAGTTACGTACAGGAGGATGGCTACACATTC
>TRBD2|TRBV10-3|TRBJ2-1|-
CVISDPQSGSSYTEQLF
TGTGTCATCAGTGACCCCCAGAGCGGGAGCTCCTACACTGAGCAGCTCTTC
>TRBD2|TRBV24-1|TRBJ2-3|-
CATGAPGRTDTQYF
TGTGCCACCGGTGCTCCCGGGAGGACAGATACGCAGTATTTT
>-|TRBV5-5|TRBJ2-2|once
CVSSFDSTGELFF
TGTGTCAGCAGCTTTGACTCTACCGGGGAGCTGTTTTTT
>-|TRBV20-1|TRBJ2-7|-
CSARGTEHTYEQYF
TGCAGTGCTAGAGGGACGGAGCACACCTACGAGCAGTACTTC
>-|TRBV4-3|TRBJ2-2|-
CASSQYTGANSGELFF
TGCGCCAGCAGCCAGTACACGGGTGCGAACAGTGGGGAGCTGTTTTTT
>TRBD1|TRBV6-1|TRBJ1-5|-
CASSEGTGGVQSQHF
TGTGCCAGCAGTGAAGGGACAGGGGGCGTTCAGTCCCAGCATTTT
>TRBD2|TRBV4-3|TRBJ2-1|-
CASSQDSAGAEYNVQFF
TGCGCCAGCAGCCAAGACTCAGCGGGAGCCGAATACAATGTGCAGTTCTTC
>-|TRBV5-1|TRBJ1-1|-
CASSLDQDTEAFF
TGCGCCAGCAGCTTGGATCAGGATACTGAAGCATTCTTT
>-|TRBV6-1|TRBJ2-7|once
CASTLPGGFELYF
TGTGCCAGCACCCTTCCTGGGGGGTTCGAGCTGTACTTC